This T cell receptor beta chain was sequenced for a study of response to subunit inactivated influenza vaccine. The junction had 12 bases not matched to a gene; V was cut back by 6 bases and J by 4 bases. There are 15 residues in the CDR3. The germline V gene has CDR1 DFQATT and CDR2 SNEGSKA (reference sequence). TCRdb processed the RT-PCR reads anew with MiXCR; each CDR3 protein has one entry. The sample has about 160,000 distinct CDR3 sequences, under 13% seen once; the top ten hold roughly an eighth. The clonotype originates from a man aged 45-65 years who received an inactivated influenza vaccine. The starting material was non-naive T cells sorted from PBMCs, obtained about 6 weeks after vaccination. The chain joins TRBV20-1 to TRBJ2-1; 7 positions match TRBD2. CDR3 DNA sequence: TGCAGTGCCATTGAACTAGCGTCACCGTACAATGAGCAGTTCTTC. This translates into CSAIELASPYNEQFF.